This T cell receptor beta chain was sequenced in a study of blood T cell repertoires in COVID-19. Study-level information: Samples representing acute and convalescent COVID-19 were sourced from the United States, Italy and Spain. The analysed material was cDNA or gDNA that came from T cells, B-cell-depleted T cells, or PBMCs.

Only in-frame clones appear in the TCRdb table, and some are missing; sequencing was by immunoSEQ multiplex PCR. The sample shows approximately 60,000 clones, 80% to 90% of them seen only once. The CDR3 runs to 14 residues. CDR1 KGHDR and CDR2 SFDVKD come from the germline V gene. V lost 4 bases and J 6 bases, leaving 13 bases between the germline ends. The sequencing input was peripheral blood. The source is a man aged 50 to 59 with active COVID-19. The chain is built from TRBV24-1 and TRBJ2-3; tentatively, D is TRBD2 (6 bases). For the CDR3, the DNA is TGTGCCACCAGTGACCTGGGGGGTCGCGATACGCAGTATTTT. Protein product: CATSDLGGRDTQYF.